A selection of T cell receptor beta chains follows, all from one sample in a study of regulatory T cells in long-lasting Graves disease. TCRdb re-called the multiplex PCR reads through MiXCR, storing one row per CDR3 protein. The sample has approximately 380,000 distinct CDR3 sequences, less than 25% seen once; the top ten hold more than 20%. The material sequenced was peripheral blood mononuclear cells (PBMCs), taken when the disease was refractory, from a patient treated with antithyroid drugs. The receptors stem from a female donor with Graves disease. Both conserved end residues are part of each CDR3. D genes are given only for firm matches. Where a row states a size, it is once, few, many or the class of an expanded clone; other rows omit it.

J gene	V gene	D gene	clone size	CDR3 protein	CDR3 DNA
TRBJ1-2	TRBV10-2	TRBD1	-	CASSRDRIYYGYTF	TGCGCCAGCAGCCGGGACAGGATTTACTATGGCTACACCTTC
TRBJ1-6	TRBV10-1	-	-	CARKPGHNHSPLHF	TGCGCCAGGAAACCGGGACATAACCATTCACCCCTCCACTTT
TRBJ1-1	TRBV11-1	-	many	CASSLSMNTEAFF	TGTGCCAGCAGCCTATCCATGAACACTGAAGCTTTCTTT
TRBJ2-7	TRBV13	-	once	CASSFEGSLSYEQYF	TGTGCCAGCAGCTTTGAGGGGAGTCTATCCTACGAGCAGTACTTC
TRBJ2-2	TRBV29-1	-	-	CSVRRDSDTGELFF	TGCAGCGTTCGTCGGGACTCGGACACCGGGGAGCTGTTTTTT
TRBJ1-1	TRBV6-1	-	few	CASSLPGQNTEAFF	TGTGCCAGCAGCCTCCCGGGACAGAACACTGAAGCTTTCTTT
TRBJ2-7	TRBV6-1	-	many	CASSRGWGSYEQYF	TGTGCCAGCAGTCGCGGTTGGGGGTCCTACGAGCAGTACTTC
TRBJ1-5	TRBV20-1	-	many	CSARTGGAQNQPQHF	TGCAGTGCTAGAACTGGGGGAGCCCAAAATCAGCCCCAGCATTTT
TRBJ2-5	TRBV6-2/TRBV6-3	-	few	CASSFTRTAMKETQYF	TGTGCCAGCAGTTTTACACGGACAGCAATGAAAGAGACCCAGTACTTC
TRBJ1-1	TRBV6-2/TRBV6-3	-	few	CASSYGQGPNTEAFF	TGTGCCAGCAGTTACGGGCAGGGCCCGAACACTGAAGCTTTCTTT
TRBJ1-1	TRBV7-2	-	many	CASSFGLSGPEAFF	TGTGCCAGCAGCTTTGGTTTATCAGGACCCGAAGCTTTCTTT
TRBJ1-1	TRBV29-1	-	-	CSVVAGANTEAFF	TGCAGCGTTGTGGCAGGGGCGAACACTGAAGCTTTCTTT
TRBJ2-6	TRBV12-3/TRBV12-4	-	-	CASSQSGSGANVLTF	TGTGCCAGCAGTCAGAGCGGATCTGGGGCCAACGTCCTGACTTTC
TRBJ2-2	TRBV12-3/TRBV12-4	TRBD1	-	CASSVDRVNTGELFF	TGTGCCAGCAGCGTCGACAGGGTGAACACCGGGGAGCTGTTTTTT
TRBJ2-5	TRBV19	-	few	CASSPLGLGGGTQYF	TGTGCCAGTAGTCCCCTGGGGTTAGGTGGCGGGACCCAGTACTTC
TRBJ1-5	TRBV28	TRBD1	many	CASSYTGGEGNQPQHF	TGTGCCAGCAGCTATACAGGGGGTGAGGGCAATCAGCCCCAGCATTTT
TRBJ2-3	TRBV3-1	TRBD2	-	CASSPYSLAGPTDTQYF	TGTGCCAGCAGCCCATACTCCTTAGCGGGTCCCACAGATACGCAGTATTTT
TRBJ1-2	TRBV9	-	-	CASSVEGFYGYTF	TGTGCCAGCAGCGTAGAGGGGTTCTATGGCTACACCTTC
TRBJ2-7	TRBV29-1	TRBD1	many	CSVQQGIYEQYF	TGCAGCGTACAACAGGGGATCTACGAGCAGTACTTC
TRBJ2-2	TRBV7-9	TRBD1	many	CASTTGTGYTGELFF	TGTGCCAGCACCACTGGGACAGGGTACACCGGGGAGCTGTTTTTT
TRBJ2-7	TRBV6-1	TRBD1	few	CASRRPGQGYEQYF	TGTGCCAGCAGGCGCCCGGGACAGGGGTACGAGCAGTACTTC
TRBJ2-1	TRBV7-2	TRBD2	-	CASSSVGGRAAYNEQFF	TGTGCCAGCAGCTCCGTTGGCGGGAGGGCAGCCTACAATGAGCAGTTCTTC
TRBJ2-5	TRBV3-1	-	-	CASSQDLVGSQETQYF	TGTGCCAGCAGCCAAGATCTTGTGGGCAGCCAAGAGACCCAGTACTTC
TRBJ2-7	TRBV18	-	few	CASSPFQGDYEQYF	TGTGCCAGCTCACCATTTCAGGGCGACTACGAGCAGTACTTC
TRBJ2-1	TRBV20-1	TRBD2	-	CSAPPGLAGDEQFF	TGCAGTGCCCCCCCGGGACTAGCGGGAGATGAGCAGTTCTTC
TRBJ1-6	TRBV28	-	many	CASTQSSYNSPLHF	TGTGCCAGCACCCAGAGCTCCTATAATTCACCCCTCCACTTT
TRBJ2-7	TRBV7-2	TRBD2	-	CASSLSLAGAYEQYF	TGTGCCAGCAGCTTAAGCCTAGCGGGGGCCTACGAGCAGTACTTC
TRBJ1-1	TRBV4-3	-	-	CASSLSGVLNTEAFF	TGCGCCAGCAGCCTGTCCGGAGTGTTGAACACTGAAGCTTTCTTT
TRBJ2-5	TRBV28	-	-	CASSRSGTIGIARETQYF	TGTGCCAGCAGCCGCTCCGGGACGATAGGTATAGCAAGGGAGACCCAGTACTTC
TRBJ2-5	TRBV20-1	TRBD2	many	CSARIGTSGRWETQYF	TGCAGTGCCCGTATAGGGACTAGCGGGAGGTGGGAGACCCAGTACTTC
TRBJ1-2	TRBV20-1	-	many	CSASSGTQSFYTF	TGCAGTGCTTCTTCCGGGACCCAATCATTCTACACCTTC
TRBJ1-1	TRBV30	-	many	CAWSVLGTEAFF	TGTGCCTGGAGTGTACTTGGCACTGAAGCTTTCTTT
TRBJ2-1	TRBV5-6	TRBD2	few	CASSFVGLDEQFF	TGTGCCAGCAGCTTTGTAGGACTAGATGAGCAGTTCTTC
TRBJ2-7	TRBV20-1	TRBD2	-	CSASPGLAGVQYEQYF	TGCAGTGCTAGTCCGGGACTAGCGGGAGTCCAGTACGAGCAGTACTTC
TRBJ2-7	TRBV20-1	-	-	CSARGPLGGDEQYF	TGCAGTGCTAGAGGGCCCTTGGGTGGCGACGAGCAGTACTTC
TRBJ2-7	TRBV10-3	-	-	CAISENNRGSYEQYF	TGTGCCATCAGTGAGAACAATCGTGGCTCCTACGAGCAGTACTTC
TRBJ2-5	TRBV7-2	-	-	CASSLALGFGGAKETQYF	TGTGCCAGCAGCTTAGCCCTCGGTTTCGGGGGCGCGAAAGAGACCCAGTACTTC